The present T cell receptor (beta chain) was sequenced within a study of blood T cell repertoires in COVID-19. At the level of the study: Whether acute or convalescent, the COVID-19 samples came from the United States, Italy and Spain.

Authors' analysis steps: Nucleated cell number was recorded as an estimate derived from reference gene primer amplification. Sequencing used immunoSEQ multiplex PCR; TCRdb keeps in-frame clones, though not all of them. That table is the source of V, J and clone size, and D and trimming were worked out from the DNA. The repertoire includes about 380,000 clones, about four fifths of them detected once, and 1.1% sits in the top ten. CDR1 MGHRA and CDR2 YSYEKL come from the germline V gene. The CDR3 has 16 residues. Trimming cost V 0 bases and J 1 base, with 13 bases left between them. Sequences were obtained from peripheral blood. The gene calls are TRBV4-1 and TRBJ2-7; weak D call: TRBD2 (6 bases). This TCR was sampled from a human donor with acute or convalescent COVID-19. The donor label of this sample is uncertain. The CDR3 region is CASSQEVAVGSYEQYF. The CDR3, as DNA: TGCGCCAGCAGCCAAGAGGTAGCGGTGGGTTCCTACGAGCAGTACTTC.